This T cell receptor beta chain appears in the sequencing data of a study of blood T cell repertoires in COVID-19 (dated by TCRdb to about 2020). With respect to the entire study: Samples covering the acute and convalescent phases of COVID-19 were provided by collaborators in the United States, Italy and Spain. The samples were drawn from two sources: the first 160 participants of the ongoing ImmuneRACE study, and 1,254 subjects contributed by 6 global collaborators. The sample metadata nearly always contained a de-identified subject ID, COVID-19 status, age in years and sex. HLA class I and class II types, where available, came from metadata supplied by the sample provider rather than from assay-based typing. The prospective study material was composed of cDNA or gDNA derived from T cells, B-cell-depleted T cells, or PBMCs. The repertoires were made available in a free public database intended to serve as a resource for research on the immune response to SARS-CoV-2. Deeply sampled blood TCRbeta repertoires from subjects exposed to, actively infected with, or recovered from COVID-19 were included in the dataset. Study-wide findings and limitations: The quantity of clinical and demographic metadata differed by source and by participant and was supplied without curation.

One collaborating source in Seattle enrolled patients while the patients were actively infected and followed the patients over time throughout the course of disease. Collaborating institutions collected whole blood in K2EDTA tubes following their own protocols. Collaborator samples were shipped for TCRbeta analysis as frozen whole blood, isolated PBMCs, or DNA extracted from either sample type. TCRbeta CDR3 regions were amplified from genomic DNA by means of the immunoSEQ Assay, a bias-controlled multiplex PCR. The authors processed their data as follows. Within the assay, amplification of reference gene primers was used to estimate how many nucleated cells each sample contained. Sequence reads were collapsed and filtered to measure the absolute abundance of every unique TCRbeta CDR3 rearrangement. For each sample, productive Simpson clonality was calculated as the square root of Simpson's diversity index over productive rearrangements. TCRdb holds this immuneACCESS table with in-frame rearrangements only. Some clones are missing; in checked studies, unresolved V genes explain under half, and the rest has no known cause. That table furnishes V, J and clone size, whereas the DNA furnished D and trimming. Within this sample are roughly 290,000 clones, with about 85% of them counted one time only. 0.75% to 0.95% of the sample is taken by the ten largest.

About this clone itself: Its antigen target is currently unknown. Per-nucleotide qualities are absent, and no much larger clonotype sits a single base away.

Based on the germline V gene (reference sequence), the CDR1 and CDR2 sequences are MNHNY and SVGAGI. The CDR3 covers 13 residues, taking in both the cysteine and the phenylalanine. Only the CDR3 DNA is retained, 39 bases long and in frame from the first base. Trimming costs V 8 bases and J 8 bases, and their ends lie 18 bases apart. Recombination joined TRBV6-6 with TRBJ1-1; TRBD1 is possibly the D segment (6 matching bases). The sample was peripheral blood. The source is a human donor with COVID-19, enrolled during active disease. The donor label of this sample is uncertain. CDR3 protein: CASERGRSGEAFF. In nucleotides, the sequence is TGTGCCAGCGAGCGGGGGCGCAGTGGGGAAGCTTTCTTT.